A selection of T cell receptor beta chains follows, all from one sample in a study of CD8 T cells in ankylosing spondylitis. TCRdb processed the 5' RACE reads anew with MiXCR; each CDR3 protein has one entry. The data show some 700,000 distinct CDR3 sequences, under 20% seen once. The sequenced sample was blood, either unsorted or a sorted T cell fraction (not recorded which). These receptors originate from a male donor with ankylosing spondylitis. CDR3s include the opening cysteine and the closing phenylalanine or tryptophan. D genes are given only for firm matches. Some rows mark clone size as missing; the rest say once, few, many or name a class of expanded clone.

clone_size: few
d_call: .
j_call: TRBJ2-7
v_call: TRBV7-9
cdr3_length: 13
cdr3_aa: CASSLEGPGEQYF
cdr3_nt: TGTGCCAGCAGCTTAGAGGGGCCGGGGGAGCAGTACTTC

clone_size: few
d_call: .
j_call: TRBJ2-7
v_call: TRBV6-6
cdr3_length: 13
cdr3_aa: CASNRDLSYEQYF
cdr3_nt: TGTGCCAGCAACCGGGATCTCTCCTACGAGCAGTACTTC

clone_size: .
d_call: .
j_call: TRBJ2-2
v_call: TRBV2
cdr3_length: 18
cdr3_aa: CASSEALSVDTYTGELFF
cdr3_nt: TGTGCCAGCAGTGAAGCGCTTTCAGTAGACACCTACACCGGGGAGCTGTTTTTT

clone_size: few
d_call: TRBD2
j_call: TRBJ2-1
v_call: TRBV5-1
cdr3_length: 15
cdr3_aa: CASSQAGTSSNEQFF
cdr3_nt: TGCGCCAGCAGTCAGGCTGGGACTAGCAGCAATGAGCAGTTCTTC

clone_size: .
d_call: TRBD1
j_call: TRBJ2-1
v_call: TRBV3-1
cdr3_length: 13
cdr3_aa: CASRQGAGDEQFF
cdr3_nt: TGTGCCAGCAGACAGGGGGCTGGCGATGAGCAGTTCTTC

clone_size: few
d_call: .
j_call: TRBJ2-7
v_call: TRBV9
cdr3_length: 14
cdr3_aa: CASSVGDGTYEQYF
cdr3_nt: TGTGCCAGCAGCGTAGGGGACGGCACCTACGAGCAGTACTTC

clone_size: few
d_call: TRBD1
j_call: TRBJ1-6
v_call: TRBV20-1
cdr3_length: 14
cdr3_aa: CSARGGDSNSPLHF
cdr3_nt: TGCAGTGCTAGAGGTGGGGACAGCAATTCACCCCTCCACTTT

clone_size: .
d_call: TRBD2
j_call: TRBJ2-3
v_call: TRBV11-2
cdr3_length: 18
cdr3_aa: CASSPRGAEAGGPDTQYF
cdr3_nt: TGTGCCAGCAGCCCTAGAGGCGCCGAAGCGGGGGGTCCAGATACGCAGTATTTT

clone_size: .
d_call: .
j_call: TRBJ2-2
v_call: TRBV2
cdr3_length: 14
cdr3_aa: CASQLQLNTGELFF
cdr3_nt: TGTGCCAGCCAGCTGCAGTTAAACACCGGGGAGCTGTTTTTT

clone_size: .
d_call: .
j_call: TRBJ2-5
v_call: TRBV30
cdr3_length: 12
cdr3_aa: CAWNRVSETQYF
cdr3_nt: TGTGCCTGGAACAGGGTGTCAGAGACCCAGTACTTC

clone_size: .
d_call: TRBD2
j_call: TRBJ2-5
v_call: TRBV29-1
cdr3_length: 14
cdr3_aa: CSIVPALAEETQYF
cdr3_nt: TGCAGCATTGTCCCTGCCCTAGCGGAAGAGACCCAGTACTTC

clone_size: many
d_call: TRBD2
j_call: TRBJ2-3
v_call: TRBV5-1
cdr3_length: 14
cdr3_aa: CASSPGLAGGTQYF
cdr3_nt: TGCGCCAGCAGCCCCGGACTAGCAGGTGGTACGCAGTATTTT

clone_size: .
d_call: .
j_call: TRBJ1-1
v_call: TRBV12-3/TRBV12-4
cdr3_length: 11
cdr3_aa: CASSLGPGAFF
cdr3_nt: TGTGCCAGCAGTTTGGGGCCAGGAGCTTTCTTT

clone_size: few
d_call: TRBD2
j_call: TRBJ2-7
v_call: TRBV20-1
cdr3_length: 15
cdr3_aa: CSAMGTSGGTYEQYF
cdr3_nt: TGCAGTGCTATGGGAACTAGCGGGGGGACCTACGAGCAGTACTTC

clone_size: few
d_call: TRBD2
j_call: TRBJ2-1
v_call: TRBV7-8
cdr3_length: 16
cdr3_aa: CASSTMPGLAANEQFF
cdr3_nt: TGTGCCAGCAGCACGATGCCCGGACTAGCGGCTAATGAGCAGTTCTTC

clone_size: few
d_call: .
j_call: TRBJ2-5
v_call: TRBV19
cdr3_length: 15
cdr3_aa: CASSTGRRIQETQYF
cdr3_nt: TGTGCCAGTAGTACGGGACGGAGGATCCAAGAGACCCAGTACTTC

clone_size: few
d_call: .
j_call: TRBJ1-6
v_call: TRBV28
cdr3_length: 12
cdr3_aa: CASSLIEGPLHF
cdr3_nt: TGTGCCAGCAGTCTCATCGAGGGACCCCTCCACTTT

clone_size: few
d_call: TRBD1
j_call: TRBJ1-5
v_call: TRBV6-1
cdr3_length: 13
cdr3_aa: CASSMTGEQPQHF
cdr3_nt: TGTGCCAGCAGTATGACAGGGGAACAGCCCCAGCATTTT

clone_size: .
d_call: .
j_call: TRBJ2-3
v_call: TRBV9
cdr3_length: 16
cdr3_aa: CASSVGGAGPTDTQYF
cdr3_nt: TGTGCCAGCAGCGTAGGGGGGGCGGGTCCTACAGATACGCAGTATTTT

clone_size: few
d_call: TRBD1
j_call: TRBJ2-4
v_call: TRBV27
cdr3_length: 15
cdr3_aa: CASSSSGQGKNIQYF
cdr3_nt: TGTGCCAGCAGTTCGTCAGGACAGGGCAAAAACATTCAGTACTTC

clone_size: few
d_call: .
j_call: TRBJ1-2
v_call: TRBV6-5
cdr3_length: 13
cdr3_aa: CASSSGVNYGYTF
cdr3_nt: TGTGCCAGCAGTTCCGGGGTTAACTATGGCTACACCTTC

clone_size: few
d_call: .
j_call: TRBJ1-1
v_call: TRBV18
cdr3_length: 15
cdr3_aa: CASSPSTGGVTEAFF
cdr3_nt: TGTGCCAGCTCACCTTCCACGGGGGGAGTCACTGAAGCTTTCTTT

clone_size: .
d_call: TRBD2
j_call: TRBJ2-7
v_call: TRBV9
cdr3_length: 12
cdr3_aa: CASSTGLGEQYF
cdr3_nt: TGTGCCAGCAGCACGGGACTAGGTGAGCAGTACTTC

clone_size: many
d_call: TRBD2
j_call: TRBJ2-7
v_call: TRBV12-3/TRBV12-4
cdr3_length: 15
cdr3_aa: CASSLGGTSTYEQYF
cdr3_nt: TGTGCCAGCAGTTTAGGGGGGACTAGCACCTACGAGCAGTACTTC

clone_size: many
d_call: TRBD2
j_call: TRBJ2-1
v_call: TRBV12-3/TRBV12-4
cdr3_length: 14
cdr3_aa: CASRYSGGRNEQFF
cdr3_nt: TGTGCCAGCAGGTATAGCGGGGGGCGCAATGAGCAGTTCTTC

clone_size: .
d_call: .
j_call: TRBJ1-1
v_call: TRBV27
cdr3_length: 15
cdr3_aa: CASSPGAGRNTEAFF
cdr3_nt: TGTGCCAGCAGTCCGGGGGCTGGGAGGAACACTGAAGCTTTCTTT

clone_size: few
d_call: TRBD2
j_call: TRBJ2-3
v_call: TRBV18
cdr3_length: 14
cdr3_aa: CASSPLASGSKTTF
cdr3_nt: TGTGCCAGCTCACCACTGGCTAGCGGGAGCAAGACGACTTTT

clone_size: .
d_call: .
j_call: TRBJ2-3
v_call: TRBV10-1
cdr3_length: 14
cdr3_aa: CASSEGVTWNTQYF
cdr3_nt: TGCGCCAGCAGTGAGGGGGTGACATGGAATACGCAGTATTTT

clone_size: once
d_call: .
j_call: TRBJ2-3
v_call: TRBV6-5
cdr3_length: 14
cdr3_aa: CASSYLIGTDTQYF
cdr3_nt: TGTGCCAGCAGCTATCTTATAGGCACAGATACGCAGTATTTT

clone_size: .
d_call: .
j_call: TRBJ2-7
v_call: TRBV30
cdr3_length: 14
cdr3_aa: CAWSVSQGILEQYF
cdr3_nt: TGTGCCTGGAGTGTATCCCAGGGGATACTCGAGCAGTACTTC

clone_size: .
d_call: TRBD2
j_call: TRBJ2-3
v_call: TRBV29-1
cdr3_length: 15
cdr3_aa: CSVEEALAGADTQYF
cdr3_nt: TGCAGCGTTGAAGAGGCACTAGCGGGCGCAGATACGCAGTATTTT

clone_size: few
d_call: TRBD1
j_call: TRBJ1-5
v_call: TRBV12-3/TRBV12-4
cdr3_length: 15
cdr3_aa: CASTSGTGERQPQHF
cdr3_nt: TGTGCCAGCACCTCTGGGACAGGGGAACGTCAGCCCCAGCATTTT

clone_size: .
d_call: .
j_call: TRBJ1-1
v_call: TRBV20-1
cdr3_length: 16
cdr3_aa: CSARIPGTEANTEAFF
cdr3_nt: TGCAGTGCTAGGATCCCCGGGACCGAGGCTAACACTGAAGCTTTCTTT

clone_size: .
d_call: TRBD1
j_call: TRBJ2-7
v_call: TRBV27
cdr3_length: 15
cdr3_aa: CASSPSTGDSYEQYF
cdr3_nt: TGTGCCAGCAGTCCCTCGACAGGGGACTCCTACGAGCAGTACTTC

clone_size: many
d_call: .
j_call: TRBJ1-1
v_call: TRBV12-3/TRBV12-4
cdr3_length: 14
cdr3_aa: CASSLPTEGLKAFF
cdr3_nt: TGTGCCAGCAGTTTGCCCACGGAGGGCTTAAAAGCTTTCTTT

clone_size: few
d_call: .
j_call: TRBJ1-2
v_call: TRBV20-1
cdr3_length: 12
cdr3_aa: CSARDAGMGYTF
cdr3_nt: TGCAGTGCTAGAGATGCAGGGATGGGCTACACCTTC

clone_size: .
d_call: .
j_call: TRBJ2-7
v_call: TRBV6-2/TRBV6-3
cdr3_length: 13
cdr3_aa: CASSYPQAYEQYF
cdr3_nt: TGTGCCAGCAGTTACCCCCAAGCCTACGAGCAGTACTTC

clone_size: few
d_call: .
j_call: TRBJ2-6
v_call: TRBV6-2/TRBV6-3
cdr3_length: 15
cdr3_aa: CASTLGGSGANVLTF
cdr3_nt: TGTGCCAGCACCTTGGGTGGATCTGGGGCCAACGTCCTGACTTTC

clone_size: once
d_call: .
j_call: TRBJ1-1
v_call: TRBV12-3/TRBV12-4
cdr3_length: 18
cdr3_aa: CTSSLATLVTAMNTEAFF
cdr3_nt: TGTACCAGCAGTTTAGCCACCCTAGTGACAGCAATGAACACTGAAGCTTTCTTT

clone_size: .
d_call: .
j_call: TRBJ2-7
v_call: TRBV12-3/TRBV12-4
cdr3_length: 17
cdr3_aa: CASSLRASQTRPYEQYF
cdr3_nt: TGTGCCAGCAGTTTACGGGCGAGCCAAACACGACCCTACGAGCAGTACTTC

clone_size: .
d_call: TRBD2
j_call: TRBJ2-3
v_call: TRBV20-1
cdr3_length: 13
cdr3_aa: CSARGLAGGTQYF
cdr3_nt: TGCAGTGCTAGGGGCTTAGCGGGAGGTACGCAGTATTTT

clone_size: few
d_call: .
j_call: TRBJ1-3
v_call: TRBV7-9
cdr3_length: 15
cdr3_aa: CASSSDSIAGNTIYF
cdr3_nt: TGTGCCAGCAGCTCGGACAGCATCGCTGGAAACACCATATATTTT

clone_size: .
d_call: TRBD1
j_call: TRBJ2-1
v_call: TRBV7-6
cdr3_length: 19
cdr3_aa: CASSLALITGGTHYNEQFF
cdr3_nt: TGTGCCAGCAGCTTAGCGCTTATTACAGGGGGGACCCACTACAATGAGCAGTTCTTC

clone_size: many
d_call: .
j_call: TRBJ2-1
v_call: TRBV5-1
cdr3_length: 14
cdr3_aa: CASTLTQSSNEQFF
cdr3_nt: TGCGCCAGCACTCTAACCCAAAGCAGTAATGAGCAGTTCTTC

clone_size: .
d_call: .
j_call: TRBJ2-7
v_call: TRBV12-3/TRBV12-4
cdr3_length: 13
cdr3_aa: CASRRGQSYEQYF
cdr3_nt: TGTGCCAGCAGACGCGGACAATCCTACGAGCAGTACTTC

clone_size: few
d_call: TRBD1
j_call: TRBJ1-2
v_call: TRBV3-1
cdr3_length: 14
cdr3_aa: CASSKDRDTYGYTF
cdr3_nt: TGTGCCAGCAGCAAGGACAGGGATACCTATGGCTACACCTTC

clone_size: few
d_call: TRBD1
j_call: TRBJ2-1
v_call: TRBV20-1
cdr3_length: 16
cdr3_aa: CSARDSVGVRGNEQFF
cdr3_nt: TGCAGTGCTAGAGATTCCGTTGGGGTCAGGGGGAATGAGCAGTTCTTC

clone_size: many
d_call: .
j_call: TRBJ2-3
v_call: TRBV29-1
cdr3_length: 12
cdr3_aa: CSVDEATDTQYF
cdr3_nt: TGCAGCGTTGACGAGGCCACAGATACGCAGTATTTT

clone_size: .
d_call: .
j_call: TRBJ2-2
v_call: TRBV5-1
cdr3_length: 16
cdr3_aa: CASSPGSEGYTGELFF
cdr3_nt: TGCGCCAGCAGCCCCGGAAGTGAGGGTTACACCGGGGAGCTGTTTTTT

clone_size: few
d_call: TRBD1
j_call: TRBJ2-6
v_call: TRBV6-2/TRBV6-3
cdr3_length: 17
cdr3_aa: CATWWDSDYAGANVLTF
cdr3_nt: TGTGCCACCTGGTGGGACAGCGACTACGCTGGGGCCAACGTCCTGACTTTC

clone_size: few
d_call: .
j_call: TRBJ2-2
v_call: TRBV12-3/TRBV12-4
cdr3_length: 13
cdr3_aa: CASCKTNTGELFF
cdr3_nt: TGTGCCAGCTGTAAAACGAACACCGGGGAGCTGTTTTTT